A single T cell receptor (beta chain) is shown here with its context. What it recognizes is unknown. Trimming pared 0 bases from V and 3 bases from J, leaving 15 bases between. Germline CDR1 is DFQATT and CDR2 is SNEGSKA (reference sequence). The CDR3 runs to 16 residues. The source of the sample is a study of T cell repertoires in cytomegalovirus infection. Whole-study context: Public TCR beta signatures were indicative of both CMV infection and a matching HLA type. Regarding the study as a whole: Identification of carriers of CMV plus the relevant HLA was achieved through cumulative public TCR beta family frequency. The study found HLA-C-restricted CMV-specific TCR beta clonotypes dominating the ex vivo response.

A single record per CDR3 protein comes from TCRdb applying MiXCR to the reads. This table holds approximately 130,000 distinct CDR3 sequences, 24% found once. The receptor was derived from a human donor in good health (CMV status not recorded). Some clones in this sample may be carry-over from other donors' samples. What was sequenced was PBMCs, sequenced either directly or after in vitro stimulation (not recorded which). The chain recombines TRBV20-1 with TRBJ2-1, with D unresolved. The CDR3 region is CSARDLYQQIYNEQFF. CDR3 nucleotide sequence: TGCAGTGCTAGAGATTTGTACCAGCAGATCTACAATGAGCAGTTCTTC.